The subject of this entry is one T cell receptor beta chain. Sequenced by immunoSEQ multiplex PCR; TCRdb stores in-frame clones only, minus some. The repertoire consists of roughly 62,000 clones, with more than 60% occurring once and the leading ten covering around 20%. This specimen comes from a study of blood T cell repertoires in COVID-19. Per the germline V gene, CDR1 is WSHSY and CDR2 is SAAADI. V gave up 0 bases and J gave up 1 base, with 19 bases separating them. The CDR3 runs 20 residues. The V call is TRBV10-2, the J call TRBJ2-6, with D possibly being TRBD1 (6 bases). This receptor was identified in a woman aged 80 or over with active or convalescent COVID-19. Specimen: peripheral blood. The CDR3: CASSESGGRGPFSGANVLTF. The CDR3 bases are TGCGCCAGCAGTGAGTCCGGAGGCAGGGGCCCCTTTTCTGGGGCCAACGTCCTGACTTTC.